This TCR beta chain was captured by sequencing in a study of T cells in Graves' hyperthyroidism and ophthalmopathy. Authors of the study amplified TCR beta CDR3 regions from RNA transcripts. In the first-round RT-PCR of the TCR CDR3, the HTBI primer set was used. A single record per CDR3 protein comes from TCRdb applying MiXCR to the multiplex PCR reads. This sample yields about 480,000 distinct CDR3 sequences, of which 14% are seen a single time; about a sixth belongs to the top ten. At least ten counts were recorded for this clonotype. The V gene end was trimmed by 0 bases and the J gene end by 6 bases; junction bases not matched to a gene: 3. From germline, CDR1 is MNHGY and CDR2 SAAAGT. The CDR3 contains 15 residues.

The chain recombines TRBV6-8 with TRBJ2-1, with 9 nucleotides matching TRBD2. Sequencing was done on a sample of blood. The TCR comes from a woman aged 18 to 35 with Graves' hyperthyroidism. Here the CDR3 reads CASSYSRLAVNEQFF. The DNA for the CDR3 is TGTGCCAGCAGTTACTCGAGACTAGCGGTCAATGAGCAGTTCTTC.